The 29 T cell receptor beta chains below come from one sample, sequenced in a study of blood T cells in healthy people across ages. Alongside a J-beta primer mix, a sample-barcoded 5' primer served in a second PCR lasting 7 to 11 cycles. TCRdb processed the 5' RACE reads anew with MiXCR; each CDR3 protein has one entry. The sample holds approximately 1.5 million distinct CDR3 sequences; around 36% are singletons and the top ten take about 10%. The sequenced sample was blood. These receptors were obtained from a woman in her twenties or thirties in good health.

The table lists this clonotype with a few counts. V gene TRBV25-1 combines with J gene TRBJ2-2; tentatively, D is TRBD2 (6 bases). With 4 bases removed from V and 8 bases from J, the gap between germline ends came to 11 bases. The CDR3 contains 13 residues. The germline CDR1 and CDR2 sequences are MGHDK and SYGVNS. The CDR3, as DNA: TGTGCCAGCAGTGGCGCGGGAAGGGGGGAGCTGTTTTTT. Protein sequence: CASSGAGRGELFF.

This clonotype was seen a single time. With a much larger clone just one base away, this may be a read error. This chain connects TRBV2 to TRBJ2-1, with TRBD2 matching over 8 bases. With 5 bases clipped from V and 2 bases from J, the junction kept 5 bases outside the gene matches. The CDR3 is 15 amino acids. Germline lookup yields CDR1 SNHLY and CDR2 FYNNEI. DNA of the CDR3: TGTGCCAGCAGTCCACTAGCGGAAGCCTACAATGAGCAGTTCTTC. This gives the protein CASSPLAEAYNEQFF. Drawing the rest from reference TRBV2 and TRBJ2-1, the complete variable domain is EPEVTQTPSHQVTQMGQEVILRCVPISNHLYFYWYRQILGQKVEFLVSFYNNEISEKSEIFDDQFSVERPDGSNFTLKIRSTKLEDSAMYFCASSPLAEAYNEQFFGPGTRLTVL.

The chain carries TRBV3-1 and TRBJ1-2, with D perhaps TRBD1 (5 bases). This CDR3 region has 12 residues. V shed 3 bases and J shed 8 bases, with 10 bases lying between them. Germline values: CDR1 LGHDT, CDR2 YNNKEL (reference sequence). CDR3 sequence (DNA): TGTGCCAGCAGCCATCAGGGAGGCGGCTACACCTTC. It translates to CASSHQGGGYTF.

This clonotype was detected ten times or more. The J gene is TRBJ2-7, the V gene TRBV4-1, with 8 bases fitting TRBD1. V lost 7 bases and J lost 4; bases outside the gene matches: 21. Germline V lookup: CDR1 MGHRA, CDR2 YSYEKL. This CDR3 is built from 18 residues. The CDR3 nucleotides are TGCGCCAGCACGAGAGGGGCAGGGGGCCTTTCCGCGTCTTACGAGCAGTACTTC. It translates to CASTRGAGGLSASYEQYF.

This clonotype was found once. This chain connects TRBV7-9 to TRBJ1-1; D is ambiguous. Trimming pared 2 bases from V and 1 base from J, leaving 8 bases between. The CDR3 is made up of 14 amino acids. Per germline, CDR1 SEHNR and CDR2 FQNEAQ (reference sequence). CDR3 sequence (DNA): TGTGCCAGCAGCTTATTCACCGCGAACACTGAAGCTTTCTTT. It codes for CASSLFTANTEAFF. The full variable domain, in which reference TRBV7-9 and TRBJ1-1 provide the parts outside the CDR3, is DTGVSQNPRHKITKRGQNVTFRCDPISEHNRLYWYRQTLGQGPEFLTYFQNEAQLEKSRLLSDRFSAERPKGSFSTLEIQRTEQGDSAMYLCASSLFTANTEAFFGQGTRLTVV.

This clonotype was detected many times. V is TRBV5-1 and J is TRBJ2-5; 11 bases map to TRBD2. J lost 2 bases, V lost 3 bases, and 6 bases had no gene match. The CDR3 length is 16 residues. Germline lookup yields CDR1 SGHRS and CDR2 YFSETQ. The CDR3 loop reads CASSSGTSGYQETQYF. CDR3 DNA sequence: TGCGCCAGCAGCTCTGGGACTAGCGGTTATCAAGAGACCCAGTACTTC.

The chain couples TRBV7-8 to TRBJ1-2; D may be TRBD1 (5 bases). This CDR3 has 14 amino acids. The germline V and J ends were trimmed by 0 bases and 8 bases, with 13 bases remaining between them. Germline CDR1 is SGHVS and CDR2 is FQNEAQ. CDR3 DNA sequence: TGTGCCAGCAGCTTAGCGGATGCTTGGGGGGGCTACACCTTC. This sequence encodes CASSLADAWGGYTF. The full variable domain, completed using reference TRBV7-8 and TRBJ1-2, is GAGVSQSPRYKVAKRGQDVALRCDPISGHVSLFWYQQALGQGPEFLTYFQNEAQLDKSGLPSDRFFAERPEGSVSTLKIQRTQQEDSAVYLCASSLADAWGGYTFGSGTRLTVV.

This chain links TRBV5-1 with TRBJ2-4; 7 bases align to TRBD2. The CDR3 has 15 residues. Germline trimming cut 4 bases from V and 3 bases from J; bases unmatched to any gene: 7. Germline V gene data show CDR1 as SGHRS and CDR2 as YFSETQ. CDR3 loop: CASSGGSLGKNIQYF. As DNA, the CDR3 is TGCGCCAGCAGCGGCGGGAGTCTGGGCAAAAACATTCAGTACTTC.

The V and J genes are TRBV6-1 and TRBJ2-5; D is unclear. The J call is in doubt because the DNA end fits TRBJ2-7 better. Germline V lookup: CDR1 MNHNS, CDR2 SASEGT. The CDR3 is 11 amino acids. This CDR3 reads CASVKSYEQYF. The CDR3 DNA reads TGTGCCAGCGTTAAAAGCTACGAGCAGTACTTC.

This clonotype was counted a few times. V is TRBV11-1 and J is TRBJ2-3, with D possibly TRBD2 on 5 matching bases. The CDR3 covers 15 residues. Trimming removed 10 bases from V and 4 bases from J, with 21 bases in between. Germline V gives CDR1 SGHAT, CDR2 FQDESV (reference sequence). CDR3 coding DNA: TGTGCCACAACCACATGGTGGGAGAGTTCAGATACGCAGTATTTT. Protein product: CATTTWWESSDTQYF.

This clonotype was picked up a small number of times. The chain couples TRBV3-1 to TRBJ2-7, with D unclear. Trimming took 4 bases from V and 7 from J, leaving 11 bases between them. The CDR3 sequence is 12 residues long. Germline V gene data show CDR1 as LGHDT and CDR2 as YNNKEL (reference sequence). DNA for the CDR3: TGTGCCAGCAGCCTTATCATTGGTGAGCAGTACTTC. The encoded protein is CASSLIIGEQYF.

With regard to this clonotype: One end of the junction is discordant with germline, which a read error may explain. This chain connects TRBV7-7 to TRBJ2-7; D not resolved. The DNA end favors TRBJ2-5, so the J call may be wrong. In germline, CDR1 is SSHAT, CDR2 FNYEAQ (reference sequence). The CDR3 totals 14 residues. In DNA, the CDR3 is TGTGCCAACAGCTTAAACGTTGGGTTAGAGACCCAGTACTTC. Translated, it gives CANSLNVGLETQYF.

This rearrangement joins TRBV20-1 to TRBJ2-1; tentatively, D is TRBD1 or TRBD2 (5 bases each). Germline CDR1 is DFQATT and CDR2 is SNEGSKA (reference sequence). The CDR3 has 15 amino acids. Trimming took off 4 bases at V and 3 bases at J, with 16 bases between the two ends. The CDR3 DNA follows: TGCAGTGCTACCGGGGCGGGTTACTTCTACAATGAGCAGTTCTTC. This codes for CSATGAGYFYNEQFF.

The V and J genes are TRBV7-9 and TRBJ1-1, with D maybe TRBD1 (5 bases). Germline CDR1 is SEHNR and CDR2 is FQNEAQ (reference sequence). The CDR3 contains 12 residues. The V gene lost 5 bases and the J gene lost 8 bases, with 12 bases spanning the gap. CDR3 in DNA: TGTGCCAGCAGCCTCCCCGACAGAGAAGCTTTCTTT. It specifies CASSLPDREAFF.

This clonotype was observed a single time. Here the CDR3 reads CASSITTDEQFF. DNA for the CDR3: TGTGCCAGCAGCATAACCACCGATGAGCAGTTCTTC. The rearrangement uses TRBV28 and TRBJ2-1; the D is unclear. The CDR3 is made up of 12 amino acids. Germline CDR1 and CDR2: MDHEN and SYDVKM. Trimming removed 6 bases from V and 8 bases from J, with 11 bases in between.

CDR3 DNA: TGTGCCATCAGTGAACCGAGGAACATTCAGTACTTC. Its translation is CAISEPRNIQYF. The chain employs TRBV10-3 and TRBJ2-4; D gene unclear. The CDR3 has 12 residues. Per the germline V gene, CDR1 is ENHRY and CDR2 is SYGVKD. V was trimmed by 3 bases and J by 7 bases, leaving 7 bases between them.

Only a few counts were recorded for this clonotype. For the CDR3, the DNA is TGTGCCAGCAGTGAATTCGGAGGCACAGATACGCAGTATTTT. Translating gives CASSEFGGTDTQYF. The chain carries TRBV25-1 and TRBJ2-3; unclear D gene. The CDR3 contains 14 residues. V was trimmed by 1 base and J by 1 base, leaving 6 bases between them. The germline V gene has CDR1 MGHDK and CDR2 SYGVNS.

The genes are TRBV29-1 and TRBJ2-1; a possible D gene is TRBD1 (6 bases). CDR3 length: 16 residues. V dropped 2 bases and J dropped 0 bases, with 14 bases sitting between them. Germline V gene lookup returns CDR1 SQVTM and CDR2 ANQGSEA. In DNA, the CDR3 is TGCAGCGTTGAAATGTACAGGGAAACCTCCTACAATGAGCAGTTCTTC. This gives the protein CSVEMYRETSYNEQFF.

This clonotype was detected only a few times. The rearrangement joins TRBV20-1 to TRBJ2-7; 7 bases map to TRBD2. V lost 5 bases, J lost 3 bases, and 13 bases stayed unmatched. Germline V gives CDR1 DFQATT, CDR2 SNEGSKA (reference sequence). There are 15 residues in the CDR3. CDR3 nucleotide sequence: TGCAGTGCTGAGGGAGGGGTTTCAGGGAACTACGAGCAGTACTTC. As protein: CSAEGGVSGNYEQYF.

The J gene is TRBJ2-2, the V gene TRBV3-1; D is unclear. The CDR3 runs 16 residues. Germline-derived CDR1 and CDR2 are LGHDT and YNNKEL (reference sequence). V dropped 1 base and J dropped 4 bases, with 13 bases sitting between them. CDR3 sequence: CASSQGSPSRTGELFF. CDR3 DNA sequence: TGTGCCAGCAGCCAAGGGTCCCCTAGTCGCACCGGGGAGCTGTTTTTT.

At least ten counts were recorded for this clonotype. The V call is TRBV20-1, the J call TRBJ2-1; 8 nucleotides line up with TRBD1. After removal of 0 bases from V and 7 bases from J, the junction contained 5 bases not matched to a gene. The CDR3 spans 14 residues. Germline values: CDR1 DFQATT, CDR2 SNEGSKA (reference sequence). CDR3 protein: CSARDLRGQNEQFF. For the CDR3, the DNA is TGCAGTGCTAGAGATCTCAGGGGGCAGAATGAGCAGTTCTTC.

The V and J genes are TRBV13 and TRBJ2-7; no clear D gene. V shed 0 bases and J shed 6 bases, with 9 bases lying between them. Looked up from germline, CDR1 is PRHDT and CDR2 is FYEKMQ (reference sequence). The CDR3 has 13 residues. The DNA of the CDR3 is TGTGCCAGCAGCTTAGGGGTCGGCGGCGAGCAGTACTTC. Translating it yields CASSLGVGGEQYF. Based on the CDR3 plus reference TRBV13 and TRBJ2-7, the full variable domain is AAGVIQSPRHLIKEKRETATLKCYPIPRHDTVYWYQQGPGQDPQFLISFYEKMQSDKGSIPDRFSAQQFSDYHSELNMSSLELGDSALYFCASSLGVGGEQYFGPGTRLTVT.

As to this clonotype: Since a much larger clone is just one base distant, this may be a read error. J is TRBJ1-4 and V is TRBV2; tentative D call: TRBD1 (6 bases). V was cut by 6 bases and J by 5 bases, with 13 bases left in between. This CDR3 is 14 amino acids long. CDR1 and CDR2 (germline): SNHLY, FYNNEI. CDR3 in DNA: TGTGCCAGCAGGGGCAGAACAGGGAATGAAAAACTGTTTTTT. Translating gives CASRGRTGNEKLFF.

The chain is built from TRBV6-1 and TRBJ2-7; TRBD2 aligns across 9 bases. The CDR3 sequence is 15 residues long. The V gene's germline CDR1 is MNHNS and CDR2 SASEGT. With 7 bases clipped from V and 2 bases from J, the junction kept 9 bases outside the gene matches. The CDR3, as DNA: TGTGCCAGCACCCAGACTAGCGGAGGGACCTACGAGCAGTACTTC. Amino acid sequence: CASTQTSGGTYEQYF.

This clonotype was counted a few times. The rearrangement links TRBV28 to TRBJ2-7; TRBD1 matches 9 bases. There are 13 residues in the CDR3. Germline values: CDR1 MDHEN, CDR2 SYDVKM. Unmatched junction bases numbered 7, after V lost 10 bases and J lost 3 bases. The CDR3 protein is CATRQGEGYEQYF. The CDR3, as DNA: TGTGCCACCAGACAGGGGGAGGGCTACGAGCAGTACTTC.

A remark on this clonotype: A much larger clone is a single base away; this may be a read error. The chain carries TRBV6-6 and TRBJ2-7, with D possibly TRBD1 on 6 matching bases. The CDR3 covers 15 residues. Germline-derived CDR1 and CDR2 are MNHNY and SVGAGI (reference sequence). The ends were cut back, 2 bases at V and 4 bases at J, with 15 bases in the middle. The CDR3 DNA reads as TGTGCCAGCAGTTACGGAGGCGAGGGGGAGTACGAGCAGTACTTC. Protein: CASSYGGEGEYEQYF.

The V call is TRBV20-1, the J call TRBJ2-7; 7 nucleotides align to TRBD2. The J call may be incorrect, as the DNA end agrees better with TRBJ2-5. The germline V gene encodes CDR1 DFQATT and CDR2 SNEGSKA (reference sequence). The CDR3 is 13 amino acids. The CDR3 region is CSVVLAHKETQYF. The CDR3 DNA is TGCAGTGTGGTACTAGCGCATAAAGAGACCCAGTACTTC.

The rearrangement uses TRBV6-2 or TRBV6-3 and TRBJ2-7, with 7 bases matching TRBD1. V trimming: 0 bases; J trimming: 2 bases; junction bases outside the gene matches: 19. Germline CDR1 MNHEY, CDR2 SVGEGT. The CDR3 length is 20 residues. The CDR3 DNA is TGTGCCAGCAGTTACTCGACAGGGAAGATTCGAGCGCCGAAGGCCTACGAGCAGTACTTC. Amino acid sequence: CASSYSTGKIRAPKAYEQYF.

The chain joins TRBV20-1 to TRBJ2-1; D tentatively reads TRBD1 or TRBD2 (5 bases each). CDR3 length equals 14 residues. Deletions cut 4 bases from V and 5 bases from J, with 15 bases between. CDR1 and CDR2 from the germline V gene are DFQATT and SNEGSKA (reference sequence). The CDR3 reads CSAIDWGSHNEQFF. The CDR3 DNA reads as TGCAGTGCTATTGACTGGGGGTCCCACAATGAGCAGTTCTTC.